This TCR beta chain was captured by sequencing in a study of CD8 T cells in ankylosing spondylitis. This clonotype turned up a few times. What it recognizes is unknown. CDR3 size: 16 residues. The junction had 10 bases not matched to a gene; V was cut back by 5 bases and J by 4 bases. Looked up from germline, CDR1 is KGHDR and CDR2 is SFDVKD. General observations from the study: Made up of fewer than 10 highly homologous variants, a TCR beta motif appeared characteristic of ankylosing spondylitis blood.

Construction of TCR beta libraries was performed using quantitative 5'-RACE with molecular barcodes. TCRdb analysed the 5' RACE reads with MiXCR anew, one entry per CDR3 protein. The sample contains some 85,000 distinct CDR3 sequences, about 9% of which appear only once. The chain uses TRBV24-1 and TRBJ2-1; 7 bases agree with TRBD2. The source material was blood, either unsorted or a sorted T cell fraction (not recorded which). The source of this sequence is a male donor with ankylosing spondylitis. The CDR3 DNA reads as TGTGCCACCAGTGCCCCAAGCGGGATCCTTTACAATGAGCAGTTCTTC. Translated: CATSAPSGILYNEQFF.